This passage covers 25 T cell receptor beta chains from one sample sequenced in a study of blood T cell repertoires in COVID-19. TCRdb's table, derived via immunoSEQ multiplex PCR, lists solely in-frame clones and lacks some. The table shows almost 95,000 clones, with roughly 80% occurring only once. Sequencing used peripheral blood. These receptors were taken from a man aged 55 to 69 with acute or convalescent COVID-19.

This chain joins TRBV2 and TRBJ2-1; 8 bases agree with TRBD2. V lost 6 bases to trimming and J lost 6 bases; unmatched junction nucleotides: 4. CDR1 and CDR2 from the germline V gene are SNHLY and FYNNEI. This CDR3 contains 13 residues. The CDR3 nucleotides read TGTGCCAGCAGAAACGGGGGGGTCAATGAGCAGTTCTTC. Encoded protein: CASRNGGVNEQFF.

The chain carries TRBV12-3 or TRBV12-4 and TRBJ1-1; 7 bases align to TRBD1. V dropped 2 bases and J dropped 4; count of bases not matched to a gene: 1. The CDR3 is made up of 13 amino acids. This CDR3 reads CASSLNRGTEAFF. The CDR3 nucleotides read TGTGCCAGCAGTTTAAACAGGGGCACTGAAGCTTTCTTT.

V gene TRBV9 combines with J gene TRBJ2-7; 7 bases match TRBD1. This CDR3 has 15 amino acids. Germline CDR1 SGDLS, CDR2 YYNGEE. After removal of 2 bases from V and 2 bases from J, the junction contained 7 bases not matched to a gene. CDR3 DNA sequence: TGTGCCAGCAGCGTCGGGGACAGCTCTACCTACGAGCAGTACTTC. Residues: CASSVGDSSTYEQYF.

The rearrangement joins TRBV5-1 to TRBJ2-5, with 10 nucleotides matching TRBD2. The CDR3 covers 15 residues. CDR1 SGHRS and CDR2 YFSETQ come from the germline V gene. The ends lost 3 bases at V and 5 bases at J; junction bases unmatched: 7. The CDR3 is CASSYSGGEAETQYF. CDR3 bases: TGCGCCAGCAGCTACAGCGGGGGGGAAGCGGAGACCCAGTACTTC.

The chain carries TRBV5-1 and TRBJ2-1; 7 bases align to TRBD1. V trimming: 4 bases; J trimming: 2 bases; junction bases outside the gene matches: 6. CDR1 is SGHRS, CDR2 YFSETQ, per germline. This CDR3 has 15 amino acids. CDR3 sequence reads: CASSLTGYTYNEQFF. The CDR3, as DNA: TGCGCCAGCAGCCTGACAGGGTACACCTACAATGAGCAGTTCTTC. The variable domain in full, with the rest retrieved from reference TRBV5-1 and TRBJ2-1, is KAGVTQTPRYLIKTRGQQVTLSCSPISGHRSVSWYQQTPGQGLQFLFEYFSETQRNKGNFPGRFSGRQFSNSRSEMNVSTLELGDSALYLCASSLTGYTYNEQFFGPGTRLTVL.

J is TRBJ2-1 and V is TRBV3-1 (or the pseudogene TRBV3-2); a possible D gene is TRBD2 (6 bases). Germline CDR1 is LGHDT and CDR2 is YNNKEL (reference sequence). Trimming took 3 bases from V and 4 from J, leaving 16 bases between them. The CDR3 covers 16 residues. The CDR3 here is CASSQQGRGGYNEQFF. DNA for the CDR3: TGTGCCAGCAGCCAGCAAGGACGGGGAGGTTACAATGAGCAGTTCTTC.

The rearrangement joins TRBV6-6 to TRBJ1-6, with TRBD1 matching 8 bases. CDR3 length: 18 residues. V lost 5 bases to trimming and J lost 1 base; unmatched junction nucleotides: 10. Germline CDR1 is MNHNY and CDR2 is SVGAGI (reference sequence). The CDR3 bases are TGTGCCAGCAGTCAGTTCGACCAGGGGGCTTCCTATAATTCACCCCTCCACTTT. Translation: CASSQFDQGASYNSPLHF.

The chain joins TRBV9 to TRBJ2-7; the match to TRBD2 covers 8 bases. The J segment lost 2 bases and the V segment lost 0 bases, leaving 1 base of the junction unmatched. The CDR3 spans 14 residues. Looked up from germline, CDR1 is SGDLS and CDR2 is YYNGEE. CDR3 amino acids: CASSVGSGTYEQYF. CDR3 nucleotides: TGTGCCAGCAGCGTAGGTAGCGGGACCTACGAGCAGTACTTC.

The chain combines TRBV11-2 with TRBJ1-2; weak D call: TRBD1 (6 bases). Per germline, CDR1 SGHAT and CDR2 FQNNGV. The germline V and J ends were trimmed by 2 bases and 7 bases, with 23 bases remaining between them. The CDR3 extends over 17 amino acids. The CDR3 DNA reads TGTGCCAGCAGCTTAAGTATCTCAGGCGGGCCCAGGGGTGGCTACACCTTC. Residues: CASSLSISGGPRGGYTF.

This chain connects TRBV6-1 to TRBJ1-5, with 7 bases that match TRBD1. Germline V lookup: CDR1 MNHNS, CDR2 SASEGT. Trimming took 1 base from V and 6 from J; bases not matched to a gene: 3. This CDR3 is built from 14 residues. The CDR3 bases are TGTGCCAGCAGTGAAGTGGCAGGGGGTCAGCCCCAGCATTTT. This codes for CASSEVAGGQPQHF.

This clone appeared once. This chain uses TRBV9 with TRBJ1-2; maybe TRBD1 (6 bases). Looked up from germline, CDR1 is SGDLS and CDR2 is YYNGEE. This CDR3 is 12 amino acids long. Trimming stripped 2 bases from V and 14 bases from J, with 16 bases between. In DNA form, the CDR3 reads TGTGCCAGCAGCGTTTTAATGGACAGTCTTACCTTC. Translating it yields CASSVLMDSLTF.

The V gene is TRBV19, the J gene TRBJ2-7; possibly TRBD1 for D (7 bases). Germline CDR1 and CDR2: LNHDA and SQIVND (reference sequence). The CDR3 has 14 residues. Trimming cost V 2 bases and J 5 bases, with 13 bases left between them. The CDR3 loop is CASSIRGGGDEQYF. CDR3 bases: TGTGCCAGTAGTATACGAGGGGGCGGGGACGAGCAGTACTTC.

The chain couples TRBV9 to TRBJ1-1; the D gene is possibly TRBD1 (6 bases). Germline V CDR1 and CDR2: SGDLS, YYNGEE. CDR3 length: 15 amino acids. Trimming took 3 bases from V and 0 from J, leaving 12 bases between them. The CDR3 region has the DNA TGTGCCAGCAGCGCCAGGACAGATTTGAACACTGAAGCTTTCTTT. Translating gives CASSARTDLNTEAFF.

The table lists this clone with a count of one. The chain recombines TRBV4-3 with TRBJ1-3; no clear D. CDR3 length: 16 residues. The germline V and J ends were trimmed by 0 bases and 0 bases, with 9 bases remaining between them. Germline V gives CDR1 LGHNA, CDR2 YSLEER. This CDR3 is CASSQDRENSGNTIYF. CDR3 nucleotide sequence: TGCGCCAGCAGCCAAGATCGAGAAAACTCTGGAAACACCATATATTTT.

In DNA, the CDR3 is TGTGCCAGCAGCATTACAGGCTCTGGGGCCAACGTCCTGACTTTC. Translating it yields CASSITGSGANVLTF. The V call is TRBV5-4, the J call TRBJ2-6; tentative D call: TRBD1 (5 bases). CDR1 is SGHNT and CDR2 is YYREEE in the germline V gene (reference sequence). CDR3 size: 15 residues. Deletions cut 4 bases from V and 0 bases from J, with 8 bases between. The full variable domain, in which reference TRBV5-4 and TRBJ2-6 provide the parts outside the CDR3, is ETGVTQSPTHLIKTRGQQVTLRCSSQSGHNTVSWYQQALGQGPQFIFQYYREEENGRGNFPPRFSGLQFPNYSSELNVNALELDDSALYLCASSITGSGANVLTFGAGSRLTVL.

In its sample, this clone was seen a few times. The chain carries TRBV24-1 and TRBJ2-7; 9 nucleotides match TRBD1. This CDR3 has 16 amino acids. V lost 1 base, J lost 4 bases, and 7 bases stayed unmatched. Germline values: CDR1 KGHDR, CDR2 SFDVKD. The CDR3 is CATSDFSRTGAYEQYF. CDR3 in DNA: TGTGCCACCAGTGATTTCTCCAGGACAGGGGCATACGAGCAGTACTTC.

The rearrangement joins TRBV10-3 to TRBJ1-1, with D possibly being TRBD1 (6 bases). The CDR3 sequence is 15 residues long. V lost 6 bases to trimming and J lost 3 bases, with 17 bases between them. Germline V gives CDR1 ENHRY, CDR2 SYGVKD. DNA of the CDR3: TGTGCCATCAGGGCCTTGGGGGGGCAGGACACTGAAGCTTTCTTT. Translated, it gives CAIRALGGQDTEAFF.

This rearrangement joins TRBV19 to TRBJ1-2; D unclear. V lost 5 bases and J 6 bases, leaving 13 bases between the germline ends. The CDR3 has 13 residues. CDR1 and CDR2 (germline): LNHDA, SQIVND (reference sequence). The chain's CDR3 is CASSRRREHGYTF. CDR3 DNA sequence: TGTGCCAGTAGTCGAAGAAGGGAGCATGGCTACACCTTC.

The V gene is TRBV19, the J gene TRBJ2-7; 8 bases map to TRBD1. V gave up 1 base and J gave up 4 bases; unmatched junction bases: 6. Germline CDR1 and CDR2: LNHDA and SQIVND (reference sequence). CDR3 size: 15 residues. CDR3 DNA sequence: TGTGCCAGTAGTATAGGGGCAGGGGGCACGTACGAGCAGTACTTC. Protein sequence: CASSIGAGGTYEQYF.

The genes are TRBV7-3 and TRBJ2-2, with 9 nucleotides matching TRBD1. The germline V gene has CDR1 SGHTA and CDR2 FQGTGA. The CDR3 is made up of 15 amino acids. V trimming: 0 bases; J trimming: 6 bases; junction bases outside the gene matches: 2. CDR3 amino acids: CASSLTRQGAGELFF. Written as DNA, the CDR3 is TGTGCCAGCAGCTTAACTCGACAGGGGGCCGGGGAGCTGTTTTTT.

The chain joins TRBV28 to TRBJ1-2; D unclear. The CDR3 sequence is 13 residues long. Trimming took 1 base from V and 5 from J, leaving 8 bases between them. The V gene's germline CDR1 is MDHEN and CDR2 SYDVKM. Here the CDR3 reads CASSLFQKYGYTF. Here the CDR3 DNA reads TGTGCCAGCAGTTTATTCCAGAAGTATGGCTACACCTTC.

This clone was detected many times. The chain couples TRBV19 to TRBJ2-7; TRBD1 might be the D (5 bases). In germline, CDR1 is LNHDA, CDR2 SQIVND (reference sequence). V shed 4 bases and J shed 3 bases, with 10 bases lying between them. The CDR3 loop spans 13 amino acids. The CDR3 is CASSRDRGYEQYF. CDR3 DNA: TGTGCCAGTAGTAGAGACAGAGGCTACGAGCAGTACTTC.

In regard to this clone: At one boundary the junction diverges from the germline segment, which might be a read error. The chain combines TRBV2 with TRBJ2-7, with 8 nucleotides matching TRBD1. The CDR3 has 12 amino acids. Germline assignment: CDR1 SNHLY and CDR2 FYNNEI. The CDR3 DNA reads TGTGCCAGCGGTGAACAGGGGGACGAGCAGTACTTC. This sequence encodes CASGEQGDEQYF.

V usage is TRBV25-1 and J usage is TRBJ2-2; D gene uncertain. The CDR3 is made up of 15 amino acids. The germline V gene encodes CDR1 MGHDK and CDR2 SYGVNS. Trimming left V 2 bases short and J 0 bases short, with 7 bases between. The CDR3 region is CASSEGHANTGELFF. In DNA form, the CDR3 reads TGTGCCAGCAGTGAAGGGCACGCGAACACCGGGGAGCTGTTTTTT. The whole variable domain, remainder taken from reference TRBV25-1 and TRBJ2-2, is EADIYQTPRYLVIGTGKKITLECSQTMGHDKMYWYQQDPGMELHLIHYSYGVNSTEKGDLSSESTVSRIRTEHFPLTLESARPSHTSQYLCASSEGHANTGELFFGEGSRLTVL.

The genes are TRBV29-1 and TRBJ1-3; D gene uncertain. Between the trimmed V and J ends, which lost 5 bases and 0 bases, there was a span of 8 bases. This CDR3 region has 13 residues. Per germline, CDR1 SQVTM and CDR2 ANQGSEA. For the CDR3, the DNA is TGCAGCGTTTCCTCTATCTCTGGAAACACCATATATTTT. Protein: CSVSSISGNTIYF.